This is a list of T cell receptor beta chains from one sample in a study of CD8 T cells in ankylosing spondylitis. Using its own MiXCR run on the 5' RACE reads, TCRdb lists one record per CDR3 protein. The sample shows nearly 350,000 distinct CDR3 sequences, 14% to 15% of them seen only once. Sequenced material: blood, either unsorted or a sorted T cell fraction (not recorded which). The origin of the receptors is a male donor with ankylosing spondylitis or in good health (not recorded which). Both conserved end residues are part of each CDR3. Each record gives: V gene, D gene, CDR3 protein. The D gene is left open where the match is weak.

v_gene: TRBV3-1; d_gene: -; CDR3aa: CASSQASQGQPQHF
v_gene: TRBV11-2; d_gene: TRBD2; CDR3aa: CASSLGPSSGSGNEQFF
v_gene: TRBV5-1; d_gene: TRBD2; CDR3aa: CASKGGRAGGEQFF
v_gene: TRBV20-1; d_gene: TRBD2; CDR3aa: CCARDGREGDTGELFF
v_gene: TRBV7-2; d_gene: TRBD2; CDR3aa: CASSSSSGGARNIQYF
v_gene: TRBV3-1; d_gene: TRBD2; CDR3aa: CASSQDGGTSPYNEQFF
v_gene: TRBV12-3/TRBV12-4; d_gene: -; CDR3aa: CASSFSGAGNTIYF
v_gene: TRBV18; d_gene: -; CDR3aa: CASSRASNTGELFF
v_gene: TRBV12-3/TRBV12-4; d_gene: -; CDR3aa: CASSPQGAGTDTQYF
v_gene: TRBV12-3/TRBV12-4; d_gene: -; CDR3aa: CASRLGDGNEKLFF
v_gene: TRBV20-1; d_gene: -; CDR3aa: CSASWALNTEAFF
v_gene: TRBV12-3/TRBV12-4; d_gene: -; CDR3aa: CASSSAQSSGNTIYF
v_gene: TRBV12-3/TRBV12-4; d_gene: -; CDR3aa: CASSRGFSETQYF
v_gene: TRBV6-5; d_gene: -; CDR3aa: CASSYGDTDTQYF
v_gene: TRBV7-9; d_gene: TRBD2; CDR3aa: CASSLGLAGGATDTQYF
v_gene: TRBV11-2; d_gene: -; CDR3aa: CASSLERGSGELFF
v_gene: TRBV4-2; d_gene: -; CDR3aa: CASSQEEPTNYGYTF